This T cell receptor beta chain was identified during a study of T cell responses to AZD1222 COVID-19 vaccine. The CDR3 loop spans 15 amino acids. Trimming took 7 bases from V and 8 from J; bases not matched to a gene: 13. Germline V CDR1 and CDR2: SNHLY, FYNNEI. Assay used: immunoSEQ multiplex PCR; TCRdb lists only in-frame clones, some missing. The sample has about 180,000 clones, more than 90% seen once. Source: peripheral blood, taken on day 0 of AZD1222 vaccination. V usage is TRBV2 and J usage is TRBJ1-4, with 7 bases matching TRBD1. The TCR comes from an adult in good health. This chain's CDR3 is CASTDPKGASEKLFF. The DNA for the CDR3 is TGTGCCAGCACCGACCCGAAGGGGGCGAGCGAAAAACTGTTTTTT.